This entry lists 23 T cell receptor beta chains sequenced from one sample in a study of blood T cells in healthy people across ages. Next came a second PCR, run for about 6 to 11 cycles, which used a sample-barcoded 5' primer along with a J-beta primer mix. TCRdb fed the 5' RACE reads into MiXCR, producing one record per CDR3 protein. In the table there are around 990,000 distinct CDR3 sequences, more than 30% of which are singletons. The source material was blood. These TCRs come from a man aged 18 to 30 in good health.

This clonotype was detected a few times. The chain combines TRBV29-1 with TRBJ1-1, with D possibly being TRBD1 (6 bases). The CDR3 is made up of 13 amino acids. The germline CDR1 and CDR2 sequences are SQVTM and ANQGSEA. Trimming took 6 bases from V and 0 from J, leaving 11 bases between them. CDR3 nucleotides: TGCAGCGTAGCCGGGACAATGAACACTGAAGCTTTCTTT. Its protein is CSVAGTMNTEAFF.

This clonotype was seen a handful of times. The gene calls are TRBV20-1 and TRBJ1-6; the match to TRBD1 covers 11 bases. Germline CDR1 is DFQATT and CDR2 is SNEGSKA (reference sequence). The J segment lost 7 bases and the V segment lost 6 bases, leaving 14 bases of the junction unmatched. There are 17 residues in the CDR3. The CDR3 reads CSADPDRGRGWNSPLHF. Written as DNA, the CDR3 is TGCAGTGCCGATCCGGACAGGGGGCGCGGGTGGAATTCACCCCTCCACTTT.

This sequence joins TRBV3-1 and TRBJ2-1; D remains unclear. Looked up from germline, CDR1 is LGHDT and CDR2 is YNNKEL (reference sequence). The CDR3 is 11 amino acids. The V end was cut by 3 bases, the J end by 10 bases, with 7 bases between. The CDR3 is CASSHAREQFF. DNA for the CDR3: TGTGCCAGCAGCCATGCCCGCGAGCAGTTCTTC.

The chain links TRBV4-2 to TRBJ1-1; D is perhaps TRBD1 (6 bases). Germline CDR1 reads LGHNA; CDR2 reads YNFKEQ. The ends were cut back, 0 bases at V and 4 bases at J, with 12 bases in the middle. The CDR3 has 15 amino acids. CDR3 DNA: TGTGCCAGCAGCCAAGAGGAGGGGGTGGCCACTGAAGCTTTCTTT. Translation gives CASSQEEGVATEAFF.

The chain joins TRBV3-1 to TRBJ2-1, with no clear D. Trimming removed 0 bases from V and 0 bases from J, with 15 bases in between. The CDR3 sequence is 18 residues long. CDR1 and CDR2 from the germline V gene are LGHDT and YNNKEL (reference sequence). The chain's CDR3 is CASSQEYGSRGSYNEQFF. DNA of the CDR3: TGTGCCAGCAGCCAAGAATATGGTAGCCGAGGCTCCTACAATGAGCAGTTCTTC.

The CDR3 protein is CASSQDTSGDYEQYF. CDR3 DNA: TGTGCCAGCAGCCAAGACACGAGCGGCGACTACGAGCAGTACTTC. The rearrangement links TRBV4-2 to TRBJ2-7; D perhaps matches TRBD2 (5 bases). The V and J ends lost 0 bases and 3 bases respectively, with 12 bases between them. The CDR3 is 15 residues long. Germline V gives CDR1 LGHNA, CDR2 YNFKEQ.

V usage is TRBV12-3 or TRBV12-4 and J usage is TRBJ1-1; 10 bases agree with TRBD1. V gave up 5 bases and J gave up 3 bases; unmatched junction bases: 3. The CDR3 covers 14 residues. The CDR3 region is CASSDDRGHTEAFF. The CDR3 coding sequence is TGTGCCAGCAGTGATGACAGGGGGCACACTGAAGCTTTCTTT.

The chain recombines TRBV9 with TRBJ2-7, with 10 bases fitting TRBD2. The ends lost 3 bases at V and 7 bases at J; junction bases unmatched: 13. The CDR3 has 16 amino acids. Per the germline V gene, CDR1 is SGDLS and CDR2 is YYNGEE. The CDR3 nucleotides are TGTGCCAGCAGCGCCCCTCTAGCGGGGGTAGGGAATGAGCAGTACTTC. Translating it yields CASSAPLAGVGNEQYF.

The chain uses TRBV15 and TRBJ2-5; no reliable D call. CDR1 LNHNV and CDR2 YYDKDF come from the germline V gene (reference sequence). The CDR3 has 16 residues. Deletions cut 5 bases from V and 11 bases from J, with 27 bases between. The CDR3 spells CATSYPLGRRYNEQYF. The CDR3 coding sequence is TGTGCCACCAGCTACCCGTTGGGCCGGCGATACAATGAGCAGTACTTC.

The CDR3, as DNA: TGCGCCAGCAGCCAAGATTCGGGGGTACAAGAGACCCAGTACTTC. Translating gives CASSQDSGVQETQYF. The chain is built from TRBV4-1 and TRBJ2-5; tentatively, D is TRBD2 (6 bases). The CDR3 consists of 15 residues. Germline-derived CDR1 and CDR2 are MGHRA and YSYEKL. V lost 0 bases to trimming and J lost 2 bases, with 10 bases between them.

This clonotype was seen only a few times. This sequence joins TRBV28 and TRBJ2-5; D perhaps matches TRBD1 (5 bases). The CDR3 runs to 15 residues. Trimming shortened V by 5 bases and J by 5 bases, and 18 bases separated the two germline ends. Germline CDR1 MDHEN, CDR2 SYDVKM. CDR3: CASSLPHRLGETQYF. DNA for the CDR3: TGTGCCAGCAGTCTACCCCACAGGCTAGGGGAGACCCAGTACTTC.

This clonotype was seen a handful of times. The CDR3 loop reads CASSYGDRGINEQYF. For the CDR3, the DNA is TGTGCCAGCAGCTATGGGGACAGGGGGATCAACGAGCAGTACTTC. The chain recombines TRBV7-9 with TRBJ2-7, with 11 nucleotides matching TRBD1. The germline gives CDR1 SEHNR, CDR2 FQNEAQ (reference sequence). Trimming removed 4 bases from V and 5 bases from J; junction bases left unmatched: 7. The CDR3 is 15 amino acids. The full variable domain, with the rest looked up from reference TRBV7-9 and TRBJ2-7, is DTGVSQNPRHKITKRGQNVTFRCDPISEHNRLYWYRQTLGQGPEFLTYFQNEAQLEKSRLLSDRFSAERPKGSFSTLEIQRTEQGDSAMYLCASSYGDRGINEQYFGPGTRLTVT.

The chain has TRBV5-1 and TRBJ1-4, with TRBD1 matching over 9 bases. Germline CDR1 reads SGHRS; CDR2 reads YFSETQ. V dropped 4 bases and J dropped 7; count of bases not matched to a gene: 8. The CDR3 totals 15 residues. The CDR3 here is CASSEGTGRGEKLFF. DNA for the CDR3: TGCGCCAGCAGCGAAGGGACAGGGCGGGGTGAAAAACTGTTTTTT.

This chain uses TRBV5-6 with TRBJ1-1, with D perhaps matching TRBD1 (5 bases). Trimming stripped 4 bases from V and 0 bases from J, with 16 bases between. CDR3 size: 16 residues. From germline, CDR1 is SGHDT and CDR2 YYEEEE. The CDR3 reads CASSVTRGVMNTEAFF. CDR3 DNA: TGTGCCAGCAGCGTGACTAGGGGCGTCATGAACACTGAAGCTTTCTTT. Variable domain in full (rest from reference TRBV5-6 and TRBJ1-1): DAGVTQSPTHLIKTRGQQVTLRCSPKSGHDTVSWYQQALGQGPQFIFQYYEEEERQRGNFPDRFSGHQFPNYSSELNVNALLLGDSALYLCASSVTRGVMNTEAFFGQGTRLTVV.

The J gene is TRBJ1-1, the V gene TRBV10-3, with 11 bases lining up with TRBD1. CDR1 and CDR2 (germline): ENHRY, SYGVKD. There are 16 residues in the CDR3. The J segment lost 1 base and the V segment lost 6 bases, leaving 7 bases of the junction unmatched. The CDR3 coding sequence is TGTGCCATCAGACGCGGGACAGGGGGGGAGAACACTGAAGCTTTCTTT. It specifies CAIRRGTGGENTEAFF.

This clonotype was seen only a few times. This CDR3 reads CSAGQPNEKLFF. CDR3 in DNA: TGCAGTGCGGGACAGCCAAATGAAAAACTGTTTTTT. The chain couples TRBV20-1 to TRBJ1-4; 7 positions match TRBD1. The CDR3 has 12 residues. With V trimmed by 6 bases and J by 5 bases, 3 bases remained unmatched. The germline gives CDR1 DFQATT, CDR2 SNEGSKA (reference sequence).

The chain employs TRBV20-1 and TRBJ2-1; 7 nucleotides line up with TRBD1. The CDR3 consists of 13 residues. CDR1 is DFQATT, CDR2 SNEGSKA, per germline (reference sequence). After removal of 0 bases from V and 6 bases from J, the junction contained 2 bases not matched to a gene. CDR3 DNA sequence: TGCAGTGCTAGAGATGACAGGGTCAATGAGCAGTTCTTC. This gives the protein CSARDDRVNEQFF.

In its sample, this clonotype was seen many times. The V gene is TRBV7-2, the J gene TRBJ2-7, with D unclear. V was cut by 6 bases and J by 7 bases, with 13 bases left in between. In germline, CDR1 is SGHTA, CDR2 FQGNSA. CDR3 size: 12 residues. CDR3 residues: CASSLGLGEQYF. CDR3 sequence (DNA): TGTGCCAGCAGTTTGGGGTTGGGGGAGCAGTACTTC.

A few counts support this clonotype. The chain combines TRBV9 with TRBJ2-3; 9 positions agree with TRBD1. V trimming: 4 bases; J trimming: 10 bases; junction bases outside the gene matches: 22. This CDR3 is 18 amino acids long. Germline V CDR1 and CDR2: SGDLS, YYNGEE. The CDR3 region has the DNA TGTGCCAGCAGCCCAGACGGATTACGGGACAGGGTAACACGAGCGCAGTATTTT. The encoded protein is CASSPDGLRDRVTRAQYF.

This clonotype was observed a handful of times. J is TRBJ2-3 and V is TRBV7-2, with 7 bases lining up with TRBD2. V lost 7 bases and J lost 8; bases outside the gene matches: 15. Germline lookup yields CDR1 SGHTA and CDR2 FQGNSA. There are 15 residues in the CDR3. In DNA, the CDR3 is TGTGCCAGCACCCTCCGGGGGGAAGTTGTAGGTACGCAGTATTTT. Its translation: CASTLRGEVVGTQYF.

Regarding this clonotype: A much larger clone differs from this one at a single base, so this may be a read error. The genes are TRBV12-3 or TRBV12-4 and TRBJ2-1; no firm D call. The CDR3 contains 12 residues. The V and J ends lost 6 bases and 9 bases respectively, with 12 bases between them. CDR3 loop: CASRGDVSEQFF. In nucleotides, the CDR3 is TGTGCCAGCAGAGGCGACGTCAGTGAGCAGTTCTTC.

The CDR3 spells CASSRGRASEQFF. CDR3 bases: TGTGCCAGCAGTCGCGGGAGGGCCAGTGAGCAGTTCTTC. The chain links TRBV6-5 to TRBJ2-1, with 9 bases matching TRBD2. The V segment lost 5 bases and the J segment 9 bases; nucleotides outside the gene matches: 5. The CDR3 sequence is 13 residues long. In germline, CDR1 is MNHEY, CDR2 SVGAGI.

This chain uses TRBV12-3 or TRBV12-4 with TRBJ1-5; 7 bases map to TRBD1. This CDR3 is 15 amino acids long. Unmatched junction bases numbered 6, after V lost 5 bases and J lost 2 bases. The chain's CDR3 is CASSERGRGNQPQHF. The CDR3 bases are TGTGCCAGCAGTGAAAGGGGGCGGGGCAATCAGCCCCAGCATTTT.